Shown below are 5 T cell receptor beta chains from a single sample sequenced in a study of CD8 T cells in Susac syndrome. Reverse transcription of 0.5 to 1 ug RNA was performed with random hexamers. TCRdb processed the immunoSEQ multiplex PCR reads anew with MiXCR; each CDR3 protein has one entry. The data contain 50,000 or so distinct CDR3 sequences, over 85% of them seen just once; the ten biggest clones take up about 0.54%. The sample was CD8+ T cells from PBMCs. The origin of the receptors is a human donor in good health.

This clonotype was seen only once. The chain uses TRBV19 and TRBJ1-3; D uncertain. Germline V gene data show CDR1 as LNHDA and CDR2 as SQIVND (reference sequence). V was trimmed by 7 bases and J by 1 base, leaving 11 bases between them. The length of the CDR3 is 14 residues. The CDR3 region has the DNA TGTGCCAGTACTTTTATCGGGTCTGGAAACACCATATATTTT. This translates into CASTFIGSGNTIYF. Drawing the rest from reference TRBV19 and TRBJ1-3, the complete variable domain is DGGITQSPKYLFRKEGQNVTLSCEQNLNHDAMYWYRQDPGQGLRLIYYSQIVNDFQKGDIAEGYSVSREKKESFPLTVTSAQKNPTAFYLCASTFIGSGNTIYFGEGSWLTVV.

V and J are TRBV11-2 and TRBJ2-2; TRBD2 matches 8 bases. Looked up from germline, CDR1 is SGHAT and CDR2 is FQNNGV. This CDR3 comprises 16 residues. The trim removed 4 bases at V and 5 bases at J, leaving 9 bases unmatched. For the CDR3, the DNA is TGTGCCAGCAGCTCAGAATCCGGGACTAGGACCGGGGAGCTGTTTTTT. Protein product: CASSSESGTRTGELFF.

J is TRBJ2-7 and V is TRBV29-1; tentatively, D is TRBD2 (6 bases). The germline V and J ends were trimmed by 5 bases and 0 bases, with 14 bases remaining between them. The CDR3 extends over 14 amino acids. The V gene's germline CDR1 is SQVTM and CDR2 ANQGSEA. In DNA, the CDR3 is TGCAGCGTTTATTCTAGCGAAATCTCCTACGAGCAGTACTTC. Protein product: CSVYSSEISYEQYF.

The genes are TRBV6-1 and TRBJ1-5; 8 bases are shared with TRBD1. Looked up from germline, CDR1 is MNHNS and CDR2 is SASEGT. The CDR3 loop spans 15 amino acids. After removal of 4 bases from V and 1 base from J, the junction contained 3 bases not matched to a gene. In nucleotides, the CDR3 is TGTGCCAGCAGTGGACAGGGGCCGAGCAATCAGCCCCAGCATTTT. This encodes CASSGQGPSNQPQHF.

V usage is TRBV12-3 or TRBV12-4 and J usage is TRBJ1-4; no definite D call. The CDR3 length is 14 residues. The V and J ends lost 6 bases and 5 bases respectively, with 13 bases between them. The CDR3 loop reads CASSPDNENEKLFF. CDR3 DNA: TGTGCCAGCAGCCCGGATAACGAAAATGAAAAACTGTTTTTT.